The 25 T cell receptor beta chains below were found in one sample sequenced in a study of blood T cell repertoires in COVID-19. The protocol was immunoSEQ multiplex PCR, while the TCRdb copy is restricted to in-frame clones and leaves out a portion. In the table there are 130,000 to 150,000 clones, roughly four fifths of which are singletons. Sequencing used PBMCs or T cells enriched from blood (not recorded which). These receptors originate from a man between 45 and 60 years old who had recovered from COVID-19.

This clone was seen a few times. The gene calls are TRBV4-1 and TRBJ1-4; TRBD1 might be the D (5 bases). The V and J ends lost 4 bases and 8 bases respectively, with 17 bases between them. The CDR3 totals 15 residues. The germline V gene has CDR1 MGHRA and CDR2 YSYEKL. The CDR3, as DNA: TGCGCCAGCAGCCCAGATTGGGGGGTTGGGGAAAAACTGTTTTTT. It yields the protein CASSPDWGVGEKLFF.

This chain joins TRBV7-3 and TRBJ1-4; D is uncertain. The CDR3 spans 13 residues. The ends were cut back, 5 bases at V and 8 bases at J, with 12 bases in the middle. CDR1 is SGHTA, CDR2 FQGTGA, per germline. CDR3 in amino acids: CASSVYSREKLFF. For the CDR3, the DNA is TGTGCCAGCAGCGTATACAGCCGGGAAAAACTGTTTTTT.

This chain connects TRBV5-1 to TRBJ2-3; 11 bases are a match to TRBD2. The CDR3 runs to 18 residues. With 0 bases clipped from V and 0 bases from J, the junction kept 6 bases outside the gene matches. Per germline, CDR1 SGHRS and CDR2 YFSETQ. The CDR3: CASSLEPSGGLSTDTQYF. CDR3 sequence (DNA): TGCGCCAGCAGCTTGGAGCCTAGCGGGGGGTTGAGCACAGATACGCAGTATTTT.

The V gene is TRBV19, the J gene TRBJ1-5, with 7 bases matching TRBD1. CDR1 and CDR2 (germline): LNHDA, SQIVND (reference sequence). The trim removed 4 bases at V and 1 base at J, leaving 7 bases unmatched. CDR3 length: 16 amino acids. The DNA of the CDR3 is TGTGCCAGTAGTAGCACCCGGGACAGAAGCAATCAGCCCCAGCATTTT. This codes for CASSSTRDRSNQPQHF.

This chain uses TRBV4-1 with TRBJ1-5, with D possibly TRBD1 on 5 matching bases. V shed 0 bases and J shed 2 bases, with 11 bases lying between them. The CDR3 contains 16 residues. Germline V gene lookup returns CDR1 MGHRA and CDR2 YSYEKL. The CDR3 loop is CASSQDQGSGNQPQHF. DNA of the CDR3: TGCGCCAGCAGCCAAGATCAGGGATCGGGCAATCAGCCCCAGCATTTT.

The V gene is TRBV28, the J gene TRBJ2-1; no clear D gene. The CDR3 loop spans 14 amino acids. Trimming stripped 6 bases from V and 7 bases from J, with 16 bases between. In germline, CDR1 is MDHEN, CDR2 SYDVKM. The CDR3 reads CASSPLDLYNEQFF. The DNA of the CDR3 is TGTGCCAGCAGCCCGCTAGACTTGTATAATGAGCAGTTCTTC.

The J gene is TRBJ1-5, the V gene TRBV19; 8 positions match TRBD1. Per germline, CDR1 LNHDA and CDR2 SQIVND (reference sequence). This CDR3 spans 15 amino acids. Trimming removed 5 bases from V and 2 bases from J; junction bases left unmatched: 5. The CDR3 DNA is TGTGCCAGTAGTGGACAGGGCGACGGCAATCAGCCCCAGCATTTT. It translates to CASSGQGDGNQPQHF.

The chain employs TRBV5-8 and TRBJ1-2, with 8 bases aligning to TRBD1. The ends lost 5 bases at V and 7 bases at J; junction bases unmatched: 10. The CDR3 runs 14 residues. Germline V gene sequence: CDR1 SGHTS, CDR2 YDEGEE. The CDR3 DNA reads as TGTGCCAGCAGTACTGGACAGGGAAGGATTGGCTACACCTTC. The encoded protein is CASSTGQGRIGYTF. Supplemented by reference TRBV5-8 and TRBJ1-2, the full variable domain reads EAGVTQSPTHLIKTRGQQATLRCSPISGHTSVYWYQQALGLGLQFLLWYDEGEERNRGNFPPRFSGRQFPNYSSELNVNALELEDSALYLCASSTGQGRIGYTFGSGTRLTVV.

Only one count was recorded for this clone. The chain links TRBV5-6 to TRBJ1-5, with D unresolved. The germline V gene encodes CDR1 SGHDT and CDR2 YYEEEE. Trimming removed 0 bases from V and 3 bases from J, with 10 bases in between. CDR3 size: 15 residues. The DNA of the CDR3 is TGTGCCAGCAGCTTGGGTACGGGTATCAATCAGCCCCAGCATTTT. This encodes CASSLGTGINQPQHF.

CDR3 in DNA: TGTGCCAGCAGCTTACAGGGAAGAAGGGCTGAAGCTTTCTTT. Translating gives CASSLQGRRAEAFF. The chain links TRBV7-6 to TRBJ1-1; perhaps TRBD1 as D (5 bases). The CDR3 has 14 residues. CDR1 SGHVS and CDR2 FNYEAQ come from the germline V gene. The V end was cut by 2 bases, the J end by 6 bases, with 13 bases between.

The chain carries TRBV27 and TRBJ2-5; 15 bases match TRBD2. This CDR3 contains 17 residues. CDR1 and CDR2 from the germline V gene are MNHEY and SMNVEV (reference sequence). V lost 4 bases to trimming and J lost 3 bases; unmatched junction nucleotides: 6. CDR3: CASSSPGLAGGKETQYF. The CDR3, as DNA: TGTGCCAGCAGTTCGCCGGGACTAGCGGGGGGAAAAGAGACCCAGTACTTC.

The genes are TRBV7-2 and TRBJ2-3; 10 positions agree with TRBD1. Looked up from germline, CDR1 is SGHTA and CDR2 is FQGNSA. The trim removed 4 bases at V and 3 bases at J, leaving 4 bases unmatched. This CDR3 is built from 15 residues. CDR3 protein: CASSSDRGRTDTQYF. CDR3 in DNA: TGTGCCAGCAGCTCAGACAGGGGGCGTACAGATACGCAGTATTTT. The whole variable domain, remainder taken from reference TRBV7-2 and TRBJ2-3, is GAGVSQSPSNKVTEKGKDVELRCDPISGHTALYWYRQSLGQGLEFLIYFQGNSAPDKSGLPSDRFSAERTGGSVSTLTIQRTQQEDSAVYLCASSSDRGRTDTQYFGPGTRLTVL.

The J gene is TRBJ1-5, the V gene TRBV27; possible D gene TRBD1, 6 bases. The CDR3 extends over 14 amino acids. The V gene lost 5 bases and the J gene lost 2 bases, with 10 bases spanning the gap. Germline CDR1 MNHEY, CDR2 SMNVEV (reference sequence). The CDR3 nucleotides are TGTGCCAGCAGTCACCGACAGGGCAATCAGCCCCAGCATTTT. As protein: CASSHRQGNQPQHF.

This chain joins TRBV6-4 and TRBJ1-1; the match to TRBD1 covers 8 bases. CDR1 and CDR2 (germline): MRHNA, SNTAGT. The CDR3 consists of 14 residues. J was trimmed by 2 bases and V by 5 bases; bases with no gene match: 4. CDR3 region: CASSPGQANTEAFF. In DNA, the CDR3 is TGTGCCAGCAGTCCGGGACAGGCAAACACTGAAGCTTTCTTT.

This chain connects TRBV21-1 to TRBJ1-5; the table's D call of TRBD1 was not tested on the DNA. TRBV21-1 is described as a pseudogene. CDR3 size: 15 residues. The DNA of the CDR3 is TGTGCCAGCAGCAAAACGGCACAGGGTAATCAGCCCCAGCATTTT. Amino acid sequence: CASSKTAQGNQPQHF.

The J gene is TRBJ1-2, the V gene TRBV9; 9 bases are a match to TRBD1. This CDR3 comprises 16 residues. Trimming at V came to 0 bases and at J to 3 bases, leaving 6 bases not matched to a gene. Germline assignment: CDR1 SGDLS and CDR2 YYNGEE. Written as DNA, the CDR3 is TGTGCCAGCAGCGTAGCTCGAACAGGGGGCGACTATGGCTACACCTTC. This sequence encodes CASSVARTGGDYGYTF. The full variable domain, with the rest looked up from reference TRBV9 and TRBJ1-2, is DSGVTQTPKHLITATGQRVTLRCSPRSGDLSVYWYQQSLDQGLQFLIQYYNGEERAKGNILERFSAQQFPDLHSELNLSSLELGDSALYFCASSVARTGGDYGYTFGSGTRLTVV.

The V and J genes are TRBV5-4 and TRBJ2-1, with TRBD2 matching 13 bases. The V gene's germline CDR1 is SGHNT and CDR2 YYREEE (reference sequence). The CDR3 covers 14 residues. V dropped 4 bases and J dropped 10; count of bases not matched to a gene: 5. The CDR3 sequence: CASSLGTSGAEQFF. In DNA, the CDR3 is TGTGCCAGCAGCCTAGGGACTAGCGGGGCAGAGCAGTTCTTC.

This clone was detected once. This sequence joins TRBV4-1 and TRBJ2-3, with 11 bases matching TRBD2. V lost 0 bases to trimming and J lost 2 bases; unmatched junction nucleotides: 7. CDR3 length equals 18 residues. From germline, CDR1 is MGHRA and CDR2 YSYEKL. CDR3 sequence (DNA): TGCGCCAGCAGCCAAGAATACGCTAGCGGGGGGTTCACAGATACGCAGTATTTT. This codes for CASSQEYASGGFTDTQYF.

The chain recombines TRBV24-1 with TRBJ2-7; possible D gene TRBD1, 6 bases. Germline lookup yields CDR1 KGHDR and CDR2 SFDVKD. Trimming removed 8 bases at V and 2 bases at J, with 21 bases between. The CDR3 contains 16 residues. CDR3 in amino acids: CATNRGSGKETYEQYF. CDR3 nucleotide sequence: TGTGCCACCAATAGGGGGTCCGGGAAAGAGACCTACGAGCAGTACTTC.

The chain employs TRBV5-4 and TRBJ1-2; D possibly corresponds to TRBD1 (6 bases). Deletions cut 0 bases from V and 3 bases from J, with 9 bases between. This CDR3 comprises 14 residues. The germline V gene has CDR1 SGHNT and CDR2 YYREEE (reference sequence). The CDR3 DNA reads as TGTGCCAGCAGCTTGGCAGGGGCTTACTATGGCTACACCTTC. It translates to CASSLAGAYYGYTF.

The chain combines TRBV28 with TRBJ2-7; 9 positions agree with TRBD1. CDR1 MDHEN and CDR2 SYDVKM come from the germline V gene. The CDR3 is 16 residues long. After removal of 8 bases from V and 0 bases from J, the junction contained 11 bases not matched to a gene. The CDR3: CASYQGQGLNSYEQYF. The CDR3 DNA reads as TGTGCCAGCTATCAAGGACAGGGGCTAAACTCCTACGAGCAGTACTTC.

This sequence joins TRBV10-3 and TRBJ1-1, with 11 bases aligning to TRBD1. Germline CDR1 is ENHRY and CDR2 is SYGVKD. Losses at the gene ends were 0 bases for V and 1 base for J; bases not matched to a gene: 4. The CDR3 totals 17 residues. The DNA for the CDR3 is TGTGCCATCAGTGAGTCCCGGACAGGGGGCCGGAACACTGAAGCTTTCTTT. Amino acid sequence: CAISESRTGGRNTEAFF.

This chain connects TRBV9 to TRBJ2-2, with 7 bases fitting TRBD2. The CDR3 extends over 15 amino acids. Germline CDR1 is SGDLS and CDR2 is YYNGEE. Losses at the gene ends were 0 bases for V and 2 bases for J; bases not matched to a gene: 1. CDR3 DNA sequence: TGTGCCAGCAGCGTAGCGGGGGGAAACACCGGGGAGCTGTTTTTT. The encoded protein is CASSVAGGNTGELFF. Complete variable domain (other parts from reference TRBV9 and TRBJ2-2): DSGVTQTPKHLITATGQRVTLRCSPRSGDLSVYWYQQSLDQGLQFLIQYYNGEERAKGNILERFSAQQFPDLHSELNLSSLELGDSALYFCASSVAGGNTGELFFGEGSRLTVL.

V and J are TRBV4-3 and TRBJ2-3; 9 bases agree with TRBD2. Germline V gene data show CDR1 as LGHNA and CDR2 as YSLEER. With V trimmed by 3 bases and J by 2 bases, 6 bases remained unmatched. This CDR3 region has 16 residues. The CDR3 DNA is TGCGCCAGCAGCCAGGGGGGACTAGCAATCACAGATACGCAGTATTTT. This encodes CASSQGGLAITDTQYF.

V gene TRBV18 combines with J gene TRBJ1-6; TRBD1 agrees at 8 bases. The length of the CDR3 is 17 residues. Germline-derived CDR1 and CDR2 are KGHSH and LQKENI. J was trimmed by 9 bases and V by 2 bases; bases with no gene match: 12. The CDR3 here is CASSPSGRAGGVSPLHF. The CDR3 bases are TGTGCCAGCTCACCATCAGGAAGGGCAGGGGGCGTTTCACCCCTCCACTTT.